The clone carrying this TCR beta chain was counted many times. What it recognizes is unknown. The time point: sample taken at primary tumor resection. Whole RNA obtained from tumor, nontumor lung or frozen PBMC underwent sequencing without sorting. Every cDNA TCR molecule received its own unique molecular identifier. TCRdb passed the 5' RACE reads through MiXCR, listing each CDR3 protein once. This table holds roughly 8,000 distinct CDR3 sequences, roughly 8.6% found once. Germline lookup yields CDR1 LNHNV and CDR2 YYDKDF (reference sequence). The V end lost 1 base, the J end lost 1 base, and 8 bases lay between the germline ends. This CDR3 spans 15 amino acids. The data belong to a study of spatial heterogeneity in lung cancer. General study points: Circulating ubiquitous expanded tumor TCRs were observed more frequently at resection than at follow-up.

The input for sequencing was PBMCs, taken at surgery. This sequence joins TRBV15 and TRBJ2-1; TRBD2 is a possible D gene (5 bases). The receptor was isolated from a male donor with early-stage non-small cell lung cancer. In DNA, the CDR3 is TGTGCCACCAGCAGAGTTGCGGGTTCCTACAATGAGCAGTTCTTC. Protein product: CATSRVAGSYNEQFF. Filled out from reference TRBV15 and TRBJ2-1, the complete variable domain reads DAMVIQNPRYQVTQFGKPVTLSCSQTLNHNVMYWYQQKSSQAPKLLFHYYDKDFNNEADTPDNFQSRRPNTSFCFLDIRSPGLGDTAMYLCATSRVAGSYNEQFFGPGTRLTVL.